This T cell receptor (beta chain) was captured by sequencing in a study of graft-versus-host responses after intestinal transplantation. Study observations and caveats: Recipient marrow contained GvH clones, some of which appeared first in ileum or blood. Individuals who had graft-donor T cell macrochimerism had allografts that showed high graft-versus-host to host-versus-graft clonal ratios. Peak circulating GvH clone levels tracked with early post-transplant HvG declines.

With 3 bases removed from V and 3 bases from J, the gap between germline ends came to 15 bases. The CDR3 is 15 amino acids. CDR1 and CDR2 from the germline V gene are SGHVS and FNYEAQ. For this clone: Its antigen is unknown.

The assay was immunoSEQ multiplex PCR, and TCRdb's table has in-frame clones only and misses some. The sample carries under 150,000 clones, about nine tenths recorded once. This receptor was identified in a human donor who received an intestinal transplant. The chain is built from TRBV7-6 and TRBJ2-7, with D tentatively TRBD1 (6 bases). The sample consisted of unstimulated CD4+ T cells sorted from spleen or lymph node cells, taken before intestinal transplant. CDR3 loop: CASSLDGQRHYEQYF. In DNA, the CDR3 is TGTGCCAGCAGCTTGGACGGACAGAGACACTACGAGCAGTACTTC.